This is a list of T cell receptor beta chains from one sample in a study of blood T cell repertoires in COVID-19. Profiled with immunoSEQ multiplex PCR; TCRdb holds only in-frame clones, not every one. This table holds over 120,000 clones, 80% found once. Sequences were obtained from peripheral blood. The receptors originated from a man in his 70s who had recovered from COVID-19. Both conserved end residues are trimmed from each CDR3. Some rows mark clone size as missing; the rest say once, few, many or name a class of expanded clone.

CDR3aa	abundance	v_gene	j_gene
ASSQDGGRDFETQY	-	TRBV4-1	TRBJ2-5
ASSILPGQETQY	-	TRBV5-1	TRBJ2-5
ASSQGDRGNIQY	once	TRBV3-1/TRBV3-2	TRBJ2-4
ASSQEQDRGEKLF	-	TRBV3-1/TRBV3-2	TRBJ1-4
ASSRFRLAKLNEQF	few	TRBV7-8	TRBJ2-1
ASSLPTGEQY	once	TRBV5-4	TRBJ2-7
ASSYEVPGDNSPLH	few	TRBV6-5	TRBJ1-6
ASRTGLAGTNTGELF	few	TRBV10-2	TRBJ2-2
ASSTSGSPWYGQY	-	TRBV11-2	TRBJ2-7
AIREGQGTATNEKLF	few	TRBV10-3	TRBJ1-4
ASSLGLGVPEKLF	-	TRBV5-4	TRBJ1-4
ASSSYTVAEAF	-	TRBV7-9	TRBJ1-1
ASSLLGEDEQY	few	TRBV5-6	TRBJ2-7
ASSGGLAGGPTGELF	-	TRBV6-1	TRBJ2-2
ATSQREGSYNEQF	-	TRBV24-1	TRBJ2-1
ASSRDSLNEKLF	-	TRBV5-5	TRBJ1-4
ASSFLSGSPTGELF	-	TRBV7-2	TRBJ2-2
ASSDQGIISGAF	-	TRBV6-1	TRBJ1-1
ASRPPLRDEQY	-	TRBV27	TRBJ2-7
ASSPGTRAETQY	-	TRBV18	TRBJ2-5
ASSEETGQQETQY	-	TRBV2	TRBJ2-5
ASSKGQDSTDTQY	-	TRBV28	TRBJ2-3
ASSILGRGYEQY	few	TRBV19	TRBJ2-7
AITPTGLGSGELF	-	TRBV10-3	TRBJ2-2
ASSPGTSGGSYEQY	-	TRBV9	TRBJ2-7
ASMDRVNEQY	-	TRBV6-5	TRBJ2-7
ASSLGYRGEQY	-	TRBV5-6	TRBJ2-7
ASSPTGQEYTEAF	-	TRBV5-1	TRBJ1-1
ASSLSQGSSRGYT	-	TRBV27	TRBJ1-2
AWRGVSGGAF	-	TRBV30	TRBJ1-1
SVDSASNYGYT	-	TRBV29-1	TRBJ1-2
AIRYPDSNEQF	-	TRBV10-3	TRBJ2-1
ASSGEGTGHNEQF	-	TRBV2	TRBJ2-1
ASSLGSVVGELF	-	TRBV27	TRBJ2-2
ASRERGRTLNTEAF	-	TRBV28	TRBJ1-1
ASSLAGEQETQY	-	TRBV6-2/TRBV6-3	TRBJ2-5
ASSPPGLGADEQY	-	TRBV18	TRBJ2-7
ASSQGREGTQY	-	TRBV14	TRBJ2-5
SARESYEQY	-	TRBV20-1	TRBJ2-7
ASSRNRGTEAF	-	TRBV27	TRBJ1-1
SVDGGRTEAF	-	TRBV29-1	TRBJ1-1
ASSPQEVLTDTQY	once	TRBV19	TRBJ2-3
ASSPPGRGYEQY	-	TRBV19	TRBJ2-7
ASSASGMWNYEQY	-	TRBV25-1	TRBJ2-7
ASSQNTEAF	-	TRBV5-5	TRBJ1-1
ASSSTSGDYNEQF	-	TRBV2	TRBJ2-1
ASSRTGARGNTIY	-	TRBV3-1/TRBV3-2	TRBJ1-3
ASSLGEFSYNEQF	-	TRBV5-6	TRBJ2-1
ATSAKGANEQF	-	TRBV24-1	TRBJ2-1
ASSVGQGNEQY	once	TRBV5-4	TRBJ2-7
ASSLGGQGNSPLH	-	TRBV5-1	TRBJ1-6
ASSPRIAGVGELF	-	TRBV14	TRBJ2-2
ASRTSGWIVDTQY	-	TRBV2	TRBJ2-3
ASSQEGLAINEQF	-	TRBV4-1	TRBJ2-1
ASRWRNSTVSSYNSPLH	-	TRBV12-2	TRBJ1-6
ASRVSGTEETQY	few	TRBV5-1	TRBJ2-5
ASSLPGRTEAF	-	TRBV12-3/TRBV12-4	TRBJ1-1